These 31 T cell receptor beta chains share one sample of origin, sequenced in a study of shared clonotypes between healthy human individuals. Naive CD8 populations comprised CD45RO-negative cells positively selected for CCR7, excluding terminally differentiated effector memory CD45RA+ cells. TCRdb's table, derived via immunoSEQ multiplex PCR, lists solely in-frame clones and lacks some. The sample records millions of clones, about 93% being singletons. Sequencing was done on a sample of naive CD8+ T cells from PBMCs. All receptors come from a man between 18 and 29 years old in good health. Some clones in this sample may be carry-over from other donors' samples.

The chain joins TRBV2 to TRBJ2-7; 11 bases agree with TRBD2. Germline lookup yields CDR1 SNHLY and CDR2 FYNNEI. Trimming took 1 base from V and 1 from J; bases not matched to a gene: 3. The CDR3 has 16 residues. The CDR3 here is CASSEGGLAGSYEQYF. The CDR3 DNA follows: TGTGCCAGCAGTGAAGGAGGACTAGCGGGTTCCTACGAGCAGTACTTC. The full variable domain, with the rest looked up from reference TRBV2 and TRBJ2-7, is EPEVTQTPSHQVTQMGQEVILRCVPISNHLYFYWYRQILGQKVEFLVSFYNNEISEKSEIFDDQFSVERPDGSNFTLKIRSTKLEDSAMYFCASSEGGLAGSYEQYFGPGTRLTVT.

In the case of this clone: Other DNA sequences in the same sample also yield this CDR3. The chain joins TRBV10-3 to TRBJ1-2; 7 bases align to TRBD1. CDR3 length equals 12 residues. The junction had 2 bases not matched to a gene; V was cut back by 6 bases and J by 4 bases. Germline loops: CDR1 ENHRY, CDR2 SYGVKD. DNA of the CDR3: TGTGCCATCAGCGGGACAGCCTATGGCTACACCTTC. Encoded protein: CAISGTAYGYTF.

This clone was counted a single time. The CDR3 loop is CASSFGTSGNYEQYF. The CDR3, as DNA: TGTGCCAGCAGTTTTGGGACTAGCGGGAATTACGAGCAGTACTTC. The genes are TRBV28 and TRBJ2-7, with 13 bases identical to TRBD2. The CDR3 covers 15 residues. CDR1 MDHEN and CDR2 SYDVKM come from the germline V gene. Trimming at V came to 3 bases and at J to 4 bases, leaving 3 bases not matched to a gene.

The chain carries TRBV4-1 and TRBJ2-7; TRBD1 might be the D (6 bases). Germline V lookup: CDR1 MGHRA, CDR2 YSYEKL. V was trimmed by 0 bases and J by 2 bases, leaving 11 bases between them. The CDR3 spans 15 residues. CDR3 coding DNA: TGCGCCAGCAGCCAAGAGAGGACAGCCGCCTACGAGCAGTACTTC. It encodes CASSQERTAAYEQYF.

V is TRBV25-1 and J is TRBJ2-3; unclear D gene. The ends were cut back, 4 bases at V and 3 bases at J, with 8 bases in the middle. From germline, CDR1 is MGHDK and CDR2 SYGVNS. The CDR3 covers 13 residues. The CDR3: CASSVGWTDTQYF. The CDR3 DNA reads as TGTGCCAGCAGTGTGGGGTGGACAGATACGCAGTATTTT.

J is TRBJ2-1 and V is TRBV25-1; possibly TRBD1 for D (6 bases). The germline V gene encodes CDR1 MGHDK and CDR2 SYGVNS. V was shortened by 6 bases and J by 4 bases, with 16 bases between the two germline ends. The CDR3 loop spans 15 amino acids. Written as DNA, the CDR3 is TGTGCCAGCAGCCGAAAAACAGGGATATACAATGAGCAGTTCTTC. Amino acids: CASSRKTGIYNEQFF.

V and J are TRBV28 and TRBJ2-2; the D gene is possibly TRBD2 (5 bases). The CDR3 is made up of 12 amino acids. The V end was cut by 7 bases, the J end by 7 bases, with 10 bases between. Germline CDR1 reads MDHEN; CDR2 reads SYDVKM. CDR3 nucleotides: TGTGCCAGCACCGGCGCGGGCGGGGAGCTGTTTTTT. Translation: CASTGAGGELFF.

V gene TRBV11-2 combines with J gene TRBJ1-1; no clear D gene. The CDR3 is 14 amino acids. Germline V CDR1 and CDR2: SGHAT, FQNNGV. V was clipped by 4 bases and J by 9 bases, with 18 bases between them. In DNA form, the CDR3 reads TGTGCCAGCAGCTCGCGCGACAACTCCACAAAAGCTTTCTTT. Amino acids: CASSSRDNSTKAFF.

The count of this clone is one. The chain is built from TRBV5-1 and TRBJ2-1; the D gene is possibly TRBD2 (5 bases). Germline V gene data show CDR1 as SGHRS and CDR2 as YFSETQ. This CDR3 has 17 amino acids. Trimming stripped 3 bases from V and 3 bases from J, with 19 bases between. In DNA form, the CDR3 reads TGCGCCAGCAGCTCATACCCCAAGGGAGTCAGCTACAATGAGCAGTTCTTC. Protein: CASSSYPKGVSYNEQFF. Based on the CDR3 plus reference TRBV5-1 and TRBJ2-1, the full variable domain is KAGVTQTPRYLIKTRGQQVTLSCSPISGHRSVSWYQQTPGQGLQFLFEYFSETQRNKGNFPGRFSGRQFSNSRSEMNVSTLELGDSALYLCASSSYPKGVSYNEQFFGPGTRLTVL.

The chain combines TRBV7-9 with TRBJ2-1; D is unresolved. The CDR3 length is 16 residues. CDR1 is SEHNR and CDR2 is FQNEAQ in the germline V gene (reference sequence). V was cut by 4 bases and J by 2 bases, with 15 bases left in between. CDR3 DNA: TGTGCCAGCAGCTCTCAACGTTCTAGGGCCTACAATGAGCAGTTCTTC. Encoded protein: CASSSQRSRAYNEQFF.

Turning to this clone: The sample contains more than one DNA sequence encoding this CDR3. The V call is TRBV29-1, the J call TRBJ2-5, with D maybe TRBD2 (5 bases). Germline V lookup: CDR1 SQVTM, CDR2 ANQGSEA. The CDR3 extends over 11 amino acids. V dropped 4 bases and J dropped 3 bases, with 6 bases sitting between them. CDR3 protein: CSVVGEETQYF. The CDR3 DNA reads TGCAGCGTTGTGGGAGAAGAGACCCAGTACTTC.

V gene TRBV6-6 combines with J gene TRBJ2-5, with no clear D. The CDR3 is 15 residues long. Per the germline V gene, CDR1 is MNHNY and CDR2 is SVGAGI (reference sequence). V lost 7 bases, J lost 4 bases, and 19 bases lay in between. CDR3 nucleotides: TGTGCCAGCACCAAAGATGGGGATTCGGTAGAGACCCAGTACTTC. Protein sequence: CASTKDGDSVETQYF.

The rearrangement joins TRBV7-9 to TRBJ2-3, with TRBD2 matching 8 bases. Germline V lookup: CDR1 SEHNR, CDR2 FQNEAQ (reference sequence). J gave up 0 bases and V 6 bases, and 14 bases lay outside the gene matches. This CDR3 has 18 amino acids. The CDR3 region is CASRLPSLAGVSTDTQYF. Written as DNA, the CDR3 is TGTGCCAGCAGGCTACCATCGCTAGCGGGCGTTAGCACAGATACGCAGTATTTT.

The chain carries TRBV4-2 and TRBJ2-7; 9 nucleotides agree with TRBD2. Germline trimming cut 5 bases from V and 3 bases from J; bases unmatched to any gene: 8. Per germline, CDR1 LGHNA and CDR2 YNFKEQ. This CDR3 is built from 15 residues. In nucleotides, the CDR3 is TGTGCCAGCAGCTATGGGAGACTAGCGGACTACGAGCAGTACTTC. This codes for CASSYGRLADYEQYF.

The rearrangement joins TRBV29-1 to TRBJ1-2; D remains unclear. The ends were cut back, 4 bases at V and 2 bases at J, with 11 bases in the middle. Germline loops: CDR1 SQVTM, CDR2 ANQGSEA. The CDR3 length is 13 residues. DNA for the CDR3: TGCAGCGTTGTCTCAACAGAGAACTATGGCTACACCTTC. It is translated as CSVVSTENYGYTF.

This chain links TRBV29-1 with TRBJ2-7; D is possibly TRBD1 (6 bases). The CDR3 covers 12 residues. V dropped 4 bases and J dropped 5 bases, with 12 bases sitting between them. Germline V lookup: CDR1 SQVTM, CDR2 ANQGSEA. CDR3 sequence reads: CSVAQGRHEQYF. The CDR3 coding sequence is TGCAGCGTTGCACAGGGTAGGCACGAGCAGTACTTC.

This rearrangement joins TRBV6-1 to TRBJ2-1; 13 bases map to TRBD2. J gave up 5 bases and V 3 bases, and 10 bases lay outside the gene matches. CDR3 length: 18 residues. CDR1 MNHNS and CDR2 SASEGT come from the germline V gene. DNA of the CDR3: TGTGCCAGCAGTGAGCCCGGACTAGCGGGAGCCCCCCACAATGAGCAGTTCTTC. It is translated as CASSEPGLAGAPHNEQFF.

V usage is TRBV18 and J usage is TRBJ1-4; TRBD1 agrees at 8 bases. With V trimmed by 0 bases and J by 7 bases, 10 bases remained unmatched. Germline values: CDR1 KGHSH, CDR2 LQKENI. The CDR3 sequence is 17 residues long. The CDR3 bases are TGTGCCAGCTCACCACCAACCACAGGGGGTAGGGGTGAAAAACTGTTTTTT. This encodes CASSPPTTGGRGEKLFF.

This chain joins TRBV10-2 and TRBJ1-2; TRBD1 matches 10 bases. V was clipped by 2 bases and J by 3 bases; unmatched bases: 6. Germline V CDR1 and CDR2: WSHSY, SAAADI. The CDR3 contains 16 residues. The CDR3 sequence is CASSEIRDRGHYGYTF. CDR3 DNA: TGCGCCAGCAGTGAGATACGGGACAGGGGACACTATGGCTACACCTTC.

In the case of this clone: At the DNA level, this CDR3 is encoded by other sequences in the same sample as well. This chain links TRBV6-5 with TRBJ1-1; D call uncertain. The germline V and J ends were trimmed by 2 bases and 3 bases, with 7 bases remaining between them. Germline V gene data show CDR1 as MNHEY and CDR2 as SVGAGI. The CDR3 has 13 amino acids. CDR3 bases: TGTGCCAGCAGTTACGTGGGAGACACTGAAGCTTTCTTT. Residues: CASSYVGDTEAFF.

The CDR3 sequence: CASSSRRGQSTYEQYF. For the CDR3, the DNA is TGTGCCAGCAGCTCCCGAAGGGGACAGAGTACCTACGAGCAGTACTTC. This chain connects TRBV7-9 to TRBJ2-7, with TRBD1 identical over 7 bases. The germline V gene has CDR1 SEHNR and CDR2 FQNEAQ (reference sequence). CDR3 size: 16 residues. The junction had 11 bases not matched to a gene; V was cut back by 4 bases and J by 2 bases.

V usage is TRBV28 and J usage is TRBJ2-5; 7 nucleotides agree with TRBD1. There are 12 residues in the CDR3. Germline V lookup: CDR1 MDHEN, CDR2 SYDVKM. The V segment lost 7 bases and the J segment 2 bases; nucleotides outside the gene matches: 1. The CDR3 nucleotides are TGTGCCAGCATGGGACAGCAAGAGACCCAGTACTTC. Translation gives CASMGQQETQYF.

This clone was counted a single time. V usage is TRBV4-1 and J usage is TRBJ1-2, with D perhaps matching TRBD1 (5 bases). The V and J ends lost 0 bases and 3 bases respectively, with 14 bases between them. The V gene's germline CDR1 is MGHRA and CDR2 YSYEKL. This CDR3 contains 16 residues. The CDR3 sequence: CASSQELGANYYGYTF. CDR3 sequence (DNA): TGCGCCAGCAGCCAAGAGTTAGGGGCCAACTACTATGGCTACACCTTC.

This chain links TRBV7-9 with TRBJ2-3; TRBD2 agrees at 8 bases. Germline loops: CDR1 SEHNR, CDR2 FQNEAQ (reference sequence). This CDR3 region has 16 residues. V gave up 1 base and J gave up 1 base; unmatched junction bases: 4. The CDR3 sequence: CASSLVSGAGTDTQYF. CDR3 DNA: TGTGCCAGCAGCTTAGTTAGCGGGGCTGGCACAGATACGCAGTATTTT.

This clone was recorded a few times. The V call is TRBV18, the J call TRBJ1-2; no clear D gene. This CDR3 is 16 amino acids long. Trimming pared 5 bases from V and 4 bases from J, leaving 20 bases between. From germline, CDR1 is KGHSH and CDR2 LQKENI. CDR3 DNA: TGTGCCAGCTCATCACTCCTAGAGGGTAACGCCTATGGCTACACCTTC. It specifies CASSSLLEGNAYGYTF.

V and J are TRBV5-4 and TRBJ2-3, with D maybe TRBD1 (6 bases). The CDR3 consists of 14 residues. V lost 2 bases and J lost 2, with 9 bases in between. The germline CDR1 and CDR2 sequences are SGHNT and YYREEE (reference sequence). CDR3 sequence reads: CASSFGGYTDTQYF. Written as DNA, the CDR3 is TGTGCCAGCAGCTTTGGGGGCTACACAGATACGCAGTATTTT. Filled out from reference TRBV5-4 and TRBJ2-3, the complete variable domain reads ETGVTQSPTHLIKTRGQQVTLRCSSQSGHNTVSWYQQALGQGPQFIFQYYREEENGRGNFPPRFSGLQFPNYSSELNVNALELDDSALYLCASSFGGYTDTQYFGPGTRLTVL.

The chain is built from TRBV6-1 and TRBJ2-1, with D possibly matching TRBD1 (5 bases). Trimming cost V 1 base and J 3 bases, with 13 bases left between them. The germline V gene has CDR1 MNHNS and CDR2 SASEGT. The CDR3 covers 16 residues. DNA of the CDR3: TGTGCCAGCAGTGAAGAGTGGGCAGGGCTCTACAATGAGCAGTTCTTC. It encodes CASSEEWAGLYNEQFF.

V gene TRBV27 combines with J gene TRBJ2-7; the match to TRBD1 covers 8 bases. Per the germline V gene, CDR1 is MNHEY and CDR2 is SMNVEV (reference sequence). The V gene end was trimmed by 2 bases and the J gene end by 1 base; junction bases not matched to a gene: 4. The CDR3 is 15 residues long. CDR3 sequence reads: CASSLTTGVSYEQYF. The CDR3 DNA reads TGTGCCAGCAGTTTAACGACAGGGGTGTCCTACGAGCAGTACTTC.

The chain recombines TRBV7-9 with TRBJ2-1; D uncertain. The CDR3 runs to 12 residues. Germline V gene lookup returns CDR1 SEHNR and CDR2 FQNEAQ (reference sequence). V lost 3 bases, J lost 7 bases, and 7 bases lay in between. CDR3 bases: TGTGCCAGCAGCTTTGCAAATAATGAGCAGTTCTTC. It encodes CASSFANNEQFF. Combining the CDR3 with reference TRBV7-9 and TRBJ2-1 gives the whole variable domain DTGVSQNPRHKITKRGQNVTFRCDPISEHNRLYWYRQTLGQGPEFLTYFQNEAQLEKSRLLSDRFSAERPKGSFSTLEIQRTEQGDSAMYLCASSFANNEQFFGPGTRLTVL.

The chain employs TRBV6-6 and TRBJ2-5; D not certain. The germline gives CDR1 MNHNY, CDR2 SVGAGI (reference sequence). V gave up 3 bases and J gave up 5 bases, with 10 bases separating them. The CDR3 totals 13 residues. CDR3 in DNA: TGTGCCAGCAGTTATCATATGGGGGAGACCCAGTACTTC. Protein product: CASSYHMGETQYF.

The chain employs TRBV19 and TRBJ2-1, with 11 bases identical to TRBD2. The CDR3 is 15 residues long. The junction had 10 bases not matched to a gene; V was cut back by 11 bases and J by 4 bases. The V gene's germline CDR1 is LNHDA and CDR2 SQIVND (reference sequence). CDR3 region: CASSPTSGVYNEQFF. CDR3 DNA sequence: TGTGCCTCCAGCCCGACTAGCGGGGTTTACAATGAGCAGTTCTTC.